This T cell receptor beta chain came from a study of blood T cell repertoires in COVID-19. In this sample, this clone turned up once. Profiled with immunoSEQ multiplex PCR; TCRdb holds only in-frame clones, not every one. The repertoire consists of 200,000 to 250,000 clones, with less than 90% occurring once and the leading ten covering roughly 2.7%. The germline gives CDR1 SGHNT, CDR2 YYREEE (reference sequence). Trimming took 0 bases from V and 6 from J; bases not matched to a gene: 10. The CDR3 loop spans 18 amino acids. The TCR was taken from a woman aged 25-40 years who had recovered from COVID-19. The J gene is TRBJ2-1, the V gene TRBV5-4, with 12 positions matching TRBD2. Sequencing used PBMCs or T cells enriched from blood (not recorded which). The CDR3: CASSLVLAGGRLGNEQFF. CDR3 DNA sequence: TGTGCCAGCAGCTTGGTCCTAGCGGGGGGGCGTTTGGGCAATGAGCAGTTCTTC.